This T cell receptor (beta chain) was observed in a study of regulatory T cells in long-lasting Graves disease. As to time point: persistent/refractory GD, antithyroid drugs over 5 years with positive TRAb. TCR sequences were obtained from RNA taken from PBMCs. Graves' disease diagnoses used American Thyroid Association guidelines. As for this clonotype: This may stem from a read error, because a much larger clone lies one nucleotide away.

Arm-PCR of CDR3 regions with iRepertoire HTBI primers generated TCR beta libraries. How the authors handled the data: Across all samples, about 60 TRBV segments and 14 TRBJ segments were identified. TCRdb re-called the multiplex PCR reads through MiXCR, storing one row per CDR3 protein. The authors' filters were not applied to this entry. Of around 460,000 distinct CDR3 sequences listed, under 25% are singletons. The material sequenced was peripheral blood mononuclear cells (PBMCs), taken when the disease was refractory, from a patient treated with antithyroid drugs. This TCR was recovered from a female donor with Graves disease.

The DNA for the CDR3 is TGTGCCAGCAGTTTCCAGGGGGCCGGAAGTGAAAAACTGTTTTTT. The encoded protein is CASSFQGAGSEKLFF. The V and J genes are TRBV28 and TRBJ1-4; 8 bases are a match to TRBD1. Looked up from germline, CDR1 is MDHEN and CDR2 is SYDVKM. V lost 3 bases, J lost 7 bases, and 7 bases stayed unmatched. The CDR3 totals 15 residues.